This T cell receptor (beta chain) stems from a study of technical replicates of blood from a handful of donors. V was pared by 3 bases and J by 4 bases, with 7 bases between. CDR3 size: 13 residues. Germline assignment: CDR1 KGHSH and CDR2 LQKENI. Produced via immunoSEQ multiplex PCR; TCRdb's table is partial and in-frame only. The table has about 13,000 clones, roughly 83% seen once. This chain joins TRBV18 and TRBJ1-5; D unclear. Material: PBMCs. This receptor was taken from a human donor in good health. The DNA for the CDR3 is TGTGCCAGCTCACCGGCGGGTAATCAGCCCCAGCATTTT. Its protein product is CASSPAGNQPQHF.